This TCR beta chain derives from a study of cytomegalovirus exposure and HLA in healthy donors. The CDR3 sequence is 15 residues long. Per the germline V gene, CDR1 is SEHNR and CDR2 is FQNEAQ (reference sequence). Trimming removed 2 bases at V and 3 bases at J, with 13 bases between. This clone has just one count. Its specificity is unknown. PCR primers comprised 60 Vbeta and 13 Jbeta primers. Data came from immunoSEQ multiplex PCR; TCRdb stores just in-frame clones and leaves some out. The sample lists 110,000 to 150,000 clones; roughly three quarters were seen once. Overall study results and limits: It emerged from a later analysis that several of the most significant clusters appeared to be linked to common viral pathogens. Earlier analysis yielded a pattern in which most TCR beta V segments were productive about 90% or about 30% of the time. Sequencing depth roughly uniform across donors was assumed in presence/absence analyses.

What was sequenced was PBMCs. The chain links TRBV7-9 to TRBJ1-1, with D possibly being TRBD1 (6 bases). The clonotype comes from a woman aged 45-59 years in good health and CMV-seronegative. The CDR3 is CASSLIQGSYTEAFF. The DNA of the CDR3 is TGTGCCAGCAGCTTAATACAGGGATCGTACACTGAAGCTTTCTTT.